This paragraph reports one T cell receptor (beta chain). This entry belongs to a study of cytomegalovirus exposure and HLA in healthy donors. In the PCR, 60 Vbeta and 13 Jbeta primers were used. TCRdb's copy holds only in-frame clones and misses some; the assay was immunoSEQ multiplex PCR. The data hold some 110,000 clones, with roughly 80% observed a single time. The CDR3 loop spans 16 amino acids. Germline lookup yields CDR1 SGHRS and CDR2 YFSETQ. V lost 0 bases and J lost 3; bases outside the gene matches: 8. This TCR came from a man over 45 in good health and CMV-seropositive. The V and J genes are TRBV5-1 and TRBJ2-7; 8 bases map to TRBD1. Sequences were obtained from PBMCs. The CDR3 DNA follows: TGCGCCAGCAGCTTGGGAGGACTTGGACAGGGCTACGAGCAGTACTTC. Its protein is CASSLGGLGQGYEQYF.